The 16 T cell receptor beta chains below were found in one sample sequenced in a study of naive and memory T cell subsets (TCRdb year 2017). The study reported a robust and sensitive protocol to amplify, sequence and analyze TCRs, based on 3' ligation of a UMI-containing oligonucleotide to TCR cDNA. The library was built by means of UMI-ligation and nested PCR. The listed sequencing device is Illumina MiSeq. The ligated cDNA was amplified by four rounds of PCR, in which nested alpha and beta constant region primers were used together with the SP2 primer. The public reads were reprocessed in TCRdb via fastp at Q25 and MiXCR, keeping in-frame beta chains. Duplicate CDR3 protein sequences are folded into a single record with the most common DNA and genes. This sample is represented by about 26,000 distinct CDR3 sequences; roughly 5.5% of them were singletons. 7% to 8% of the sample lies in the top ten.

The sample comprised blood. The origin of the receptors is an adult in good health.

The V gene is TRBV29-1, the J gene TRBJ2-2; tentatively, D is TRBD2 (5 bases). Germline V gives CDR1 SQVTM, CDR2 ANQGSEA. The V end lost 5 bases, the J end lost 0 bases, and 7 bases lay between the germline ends. The CDR3 sequence is 13 residues long. The CDR3 protein is CSVTGTNTGELFF. CDR3 DNA: TGCAGCGTTACGGGGACGAACACCGGGGAGCTGTTTTTT.

This clonotype was seen ten or more times. The chain recombines TRBV4-3 with TRBJ2-3; D may be TRBD2 (6 bases). The CDR3 loop spans 18 amino acids. Germline CDR1 reads LGHNA; CDR2 reads YSLEER. Trimming removed 0 bases from V and 2 bases from J, with 18 bases in between. CDR3 DNA: TGCGCCAGCAGCCAAGATTTGGGTAGCGGATATTTCACAGATACGCAGTATTTT. Encoded protein: CASSQDLGSGYFTDTQYF.

This chain uses TRBV11-2 with TRBJ2-1; no reliable D call. Trimming took 1 base from V and 8 from J, leaving 12 bases between them. Germline values: CDR1 SGHAT, CDR2 FQNNGV. This CDR3 region has 14 residues. CDR3 nucleotides: TGTGCCAGCAGCTTAGTCGGCCTCTCAGATGAGCAGTTCTTC. This gives the protein CASSLVGLSDEQFF.

The CDR3 is CASSLDGRAAGELFF. The CDR3 DNA reads as TGTGCCAGCAGCTTAGATGGCAGGGCTGCCGGGGAGCTGTTTTTT. This chain uses TRBV7-6 with TRBJ2-2; possibly TRBD1 for D (5 bases). The CDR3 length is 15 residues. Germline CDR1 reads SGHVS; CDR2 reads FNYEAQ. Between the trimmed V and J ends, which lost 1 base and 6 bases, there was a span of 12 bases.

At least ten counts were recorded for this clonotype. The genes are TRBV19 and TRBJ1-5; tentative D call: TRBD1 (6 bases). This CDR3 has 16 residues. In germline, CDR1 is LNHDA, CDR2 SQIVND (reference sequence). V shed 7 bases and J shed 2 bases, with 18 bases lying between them. The chain's CDR3 is CASNSLRTVRNQPQHF. In DNA form, the CDR3 reads TGTGCCAGTAATTCTCTCCGGACAGTACGCAATCAGCCCCAGCATTTT.

In this sample, this clonotype turned up many times. The gene calls are TRBV6-5 and TRBJ1-4, with TRBD1 matching 7 bases. The CDR3 length is 15 residues. With V trimmed by 6 bases and J by 8 bases, 12 bases remained unmatched. Germline CDR1 and CDR2: MNHEY and SVGAGI. CDR3 in amino acids: CASRFLTGRGEKLFF. DNA of the CDR3: TGTGCCAGCAGATTCTTGACAGGGCGGGGGGAAAAACTGTTTTTT.

There are many counts of this clonotype. Here the CDR3 reads CASTLGGTGVIYEQYF. As DNA, the CDR3 is TGTGCCAGCACCTTGGGCGGGACAGGGGTTATCTACGAGCAGTACTTC. This chain joins TRBV7-3 and TRBJ2-7; 10 bases agree with TRBD1. CDR3 length: 16 amino acids. V lost 7 bases, J lost 3 bases, and 12 bases stayed unmatched. CDR1 and CDR2 (germline): SGHTA, FQGTGA.

The sample holds a few counts of this clonotype. The chain recombines TRBV4-1 with TRBJ1-5; no clear D gene. Trimming pared 3 bases from V and 1 base from J, leaving 10 bases between. The CDR3 length is 15 residues. Germline V gene sequence: CDR1 MGHRA, CDR2 YSYEKL. The CDR3 DNA reads as TGCGCCAGCAGCCACTTGGACGGGAGCAATCAGCCCCAGCATTTT. It codes for CASSHLDGSNQPQHF.

This clonotype showed up many times. V and J are TRBV11-1 and TRBJ2-7, with unresolved D. The V and J ends lost 1 base and 4 bases respectively, with 11 bases between them. Germline lookup yields CDR1 SGHAT and CDR2 FQDESV (reference sequence). The CDR3 totals 14 residues. The CDR3 nucleotides read TGTGCCAGCAGCTTAGGGACCGCAACTTACGAGCAGTACTTC. It encodes CASSLGTATYEQYF.

The DNA of the CDR3 is TGTGCCAGCAGTCCCCCCCCCTCCGAACGCCTAGCCAAAAACATTCAGTACTTC. Translated, it gives CASSPPPSERLAKNIQYF. The J gene is TRBJ2-4, the V gene TRBV21-1; the DNA was not compared with TRBD1, the D call given in the table. TRBV21-1 constitutes a pseudogene. This CDR3 has 18 residues.

The rearrangement links TRBV9 to TRBJ2-1; 13 bases match TRBD2. The CDR3 extends over 15 amino acids. The germline V gene has CDR1 SGDLS and CDR2 YYNGEE. Trimming removed 3 bases from V and 4 bases from J; junction bases left unmatched: 1. CDR3 coding DNA: TGTGCCAGCAGCGGACTAGCGGGAGGTTACAATGAGCAGTTCTTC. Its protein product is CASSGLAGGYNEQFF.

This chain connects TRBV7-9 to TRBJ2-7, with 8 bases aligning to TRBD2. This CDR3 region has 14 residues. V shed 5 bases and J 2 bases; nucleotides not matched to a gene: 5. CDR1 is SEHNR, CDR2 FQNEAQ, per germline (reference sequence). The CDR3 DNA reads TGTGCCAGCAGCCCGAGCGGGAGACCCTACGAGCAGTACTTC. Its translation is CASSPSGRPYEQYF.

V and J are TRBV7-3 and TRBJ2-3; D gene ambiguous. The CDR3 has 15 residues. Looked up from germline, CDR1 is SGHTA and CDR2 is FQGTGA. V was shortened by 1 base and J by 3 bases, with 11 bases between the two germline ends. Here the CDR3 DNA reads TGTGCCAGCAGCTTAAGATCTTCTGGGACAGATACGCAGTATTTT. Residues: CASSLRSSGTDTQYF.

There are many counts of this clonotype. The rearrangement joins TRBV6-1 to TRBJ2-7; 9 positions agree with TRBD1. V was pared by 6 bases and J by 1 base, with 1 base of the junction left unmatched. Germline V gene data show CDR1 as MNHNS and CDR2 as SASEGT. CDR3 length equals 13 residues. CDR3 in DNA: TGTGCCAGCAGGGGACAGGGATCCTACGAGCAGTACTTC. This translates into CASRGQGSYEQYF.

This clonotype was seen many times. The rearrangement joins TRBV7-9 to TRBJ2-1, with 11 bases identical to TRBD2. The ends lost 5 bases at V and 4 bases at J; junction bases unmatched: 4. The CDR3 is 15 residues long. Germline V gene sequence: CDR1 SEHNR, CDR2 FQNEAQ (reference sequence). CDR3 protein: CASSEASGRYNEQFF. DNA for the CDR3: TGTGCCAGCAGCGAGGCTAGCGGGAGGTACAATGAGCAGTTCTTC.

The table lists this clonotype with a few counts. This rearrangement joins TRBV11-2 to TRBJ2-5; 7 bases are a match to TRBD1. The CDR3 contains 16 residues. The junction had 13 bases not matched to a gene; V was cut back by 4 bases and J by 5 bases. Germline lookup yields CDR1 SGHAT and CDR2 FQNNGV. DNA of the CDR3: TGTGCCAGCAGCTCGGGACCCGGGACAGCCCGGGAGACCCAGTACTTC. It is translated as CASSSGPGTARETQYF.